These 28 T cell receptor beta chains originate from one sample sequenced in a study of blood T cell repertoires in COVID-19. Sequencing used immunoSEQ multiplex PCR; TCRdb keeps in-frame clones, though not all of them. The sample includes more than 100,000 clones, 60% to 85% of them seen just once. What was sequenced was peripheral blood. The receptors stem from a man in his sixties or seventies with acute or convalescent COVID-19.

The chain links TRBV30 to TRBJ1-2; D perhaps matches TRBD1 (6 bases). This CDR3 is built from 18 residues. CDR1 is GTSNPN and CDR2 is SVGIG in the germline V gene (reference sequence). Trimming removed 2 bases from V and 0 bases from J, with 22 bases in between. This CDR3 reads CAWSPGRPTGPPNYGYTF. CDR3 DNA sequence: TGTGCCTGGAGTCCAGGCCGACCGACAGGCCCGCCTAACTATGGCTACACCTTC.

The V and J genes are TRBV11-2 and TRBJ1-6; D possibly corresponds to TRBD1 (5 bases). CDR3 length: 17 residues. CDR1 and CDR2 (germline): SGHAT, FQNNGV. Deletions cut 0 bases from V and 0 bases from J, with 9 bases between. Here the CDR3 DNA reads TGTGCCAGCAGCTTAGACCGGGGGAGCTCCTATAATTCACCCCTCCACTTT. This translates into CASSLDRGSSYNSPLHF.

The chain carries TRBV3-1 (or the pseudogene TRBV3-2) and TRBJ2-2; 8 positions match TRBD1. Germline V lookup: CDR1 LGHDT, CDR2 YNNKEL (reference sequence). The ends lost 2 bases at V and 4 bases at J; junction bases unmatched: 9. The CDR3 runs to 17 residues. The CDR3 nucleotides read TGTGCCAGCAGCCAATCACCGACAGGGGTGTCCACCGGGGAGCTGTTTTTT. Translating gives CASSQSPTGVSTGELFF.

V is TRBV7-9 and J is TRBJ2-5; 9 nucleotides align to TRBD1. CDR3 length: 15 amino acids. Germline lookup yields CDR1 SEHNR and CDR2 FQNEAQ (reference sequence). V lost 7 bases to trimming and J lost 2 bases; unmatched junction nucleotides: 8. The CDR3 loop is CASNRGQGTQETQYF. The CDR3 bases are TGTGCCAGCAACCGGGGACAGGGAACACAAGAGACCCAGTACTTC.

The chain employs TRBV19 and TRBJ1-1, with D possibly being TRBD1 (6 bases). This CDR3 comprises 14 residues. Germline V gene sequence: CDR1 LNHDA, CDR2 SQIVND (reference sequence). Trimming removed 3 bases from V and 4 bases from J, with 12 bases in between. The CDR3 loop is CASSIRGGGTEAFF. The CDR3 DNA is TGTGCCAGTAGTATTCGGGGGGGCGGCACTGAAGCTTTCTTT.

This clone was picked up a small number of times. The chain couples TRBV10-3 to TRBJ1-4, with TRBD1 matching over 7 bases. The junction had 3 bases not matched to a gene; V was cut back by 8 bases and J by 3 bases. The CDR3 length is 13 residues. From germline, CDR1 is ENHRY and CDR2 SYGVKD. The CDR3 region has the DNA TGTGCCATCTCGGGACAGTCTAATGAAAAACTGTTTTTT. Amino acid sequence: CAISGQSNEKLFF.

Details on this clone: Given a much more abundant clone one base away, this may be a read error. This chain joins TRBV5-4 and TRBJ1-2, with 7 bases identical to TRBD1. The CDR3 is made up of 14 amino acids. V was pared by 2 bases and J by 0 bases, with 1 base of the junction left unmatched. Germline V lookup: CDR1 SGHNT, CDR2 YYREEE (reference sequence). CDR3 coding DNA: TGTGCCAGCAGCTTAGGGACAGCTAACTATGGCTACACCTTC. This gives the protein CASSLGTANYGYTF.

The chain employs TRBV4-3 and TRBJ2-7; 7 nucleotides agree with TRBD1. V gave up 1 base and J gave up 0 bases; unmatched junction bases: 6. In germline, CDR1 is LGHNA, CDR2 YSLEER. The CDR3 extends over 16 amino acids. Written as DNA, the CDR3 is TGCGCCAGCAGCCAAGTCAGGGGGATCAGCTCCTACGAGCAGTACTTC. Protein product: CASSQVRGISSYEQYF.

This chain connects TRBV9 to TRBJ1-6; D uncertain. The germline V and J ends were trimmed by 0 bases and 6 bases, with 4 bases remaining between them. In germline, CDR1 is SGDLS, CDR2 YYNGEE. The CDR3 is 13 residues long. CDR3: CASSVDGNSPLHF. The CDR3 nucleotides read TGTGCCAGCAGCGTAGACGGTAATTCACCCCTCCACTTT. The full variable domain, completed using reference TRBV9 and TRBJ1-6, is DSGVTQTPKHLITATGQRVTLRCSPRSGDLSVYWYQQSLDQGLQFLIQYYNGEERAKGNILERFSAQQFPDLHSELNLSSLELGDSALYFCASSVDGNSPLHFGNGTRLTVT.

V gene TRBV5-1 combines with J gene TRBJ1-2; TRBD1 agrees at 7 bases. V lost 2 bases, J lost 7 bases, and 8 bases stayed unmatched. Germline V gives CDR1 SGHRS, CDR2 YFSETQ. There are 14 residues in the CDR3. CDR3 residues: CASSLGQEVFGYTF. CDR3 DNA sequence: TGCGCCAGCAGCTTAGGACAGGAGGTCTTTGGCTACACCTTC.

J is TRBJ1-2 and V is TRBV4-3; D unclear. Germline V gene sequence: CDR1 LGHNA, CDR2 YSLEER. The CDR3 contains 16 residues. V lost 1 base to trimming and J lost 4 bases, with 16 bases between them. CDR3 residues: CASSQAWGGGGYGYTF. The CDR3 region has the DNA TGCGCCAGCAGCCAAGCGTGGGGAGGAGGCGGCTATGGCTACACCTTC.

V usage is TRBV6-1 and J usage is TRBJ1-3; D not certain. The germline V and J ends were trimmed by 1 base and 0 bases, with 10 bases remaining between them. The CDR3 is 16 amino acids. From germline, CDR1 is MNHNS and CDR2 SASEGT. In DNA form, the CDR3 reads TGTGCCAGCAGTGAAGGACACTCCTTCTCTGGAAACACCATATATTTT. It is translated as CASSEGHSFSGNTIYF.

V is TRBV29-1 and J is TRBJ2-7; D perhaps matches TRBD2 (5 bases). V was shortened by 6 bases and J by 4 bases, with 16 bases between the two germline ends. Germline lookup yields CDR1 SQVTM and CDR2 ANQGSEA. The CDR3 consists of 13 residues. CDR3 in amino acids: CSVAGLASYEQYF. CDR3 in DNA: TGCAGCGTGGCCGGGCTAGCATCGTACGAGCAGTACTTC.

This chain connects TRBV9 to TRBJ2-7, with 7 bases identical to TRBD2. Germline V gene sequence: CDR1 SGDLS, CDR2 YYNGEE. The V gene end was trimmed by 2 bases and the J gene end by 2 bases; junction bases not matched to a gene: 7. The CDR3 runs 15 residues. DNA for the CDR3: TGTGCCAGCAGCGTCGGGGGGAGTGGCACCTACGAGCAGTACTTC. As protein: CASSVGGSGTYEQYF. Full variable domain (rest looked up from reference TRBV9 and TRBJ2-7): DSGVTQTPKHLITATGQRVTLRCSPRSGDLSVYWYQQSLDQGLQFLIQYYNGEERAKGNILERFSAQQFPDLHSELNLSSLELGDSALYFCASSVGGSGTYEQYFGPGTRLTVT.

V and J are TRBV9 and TRBJ1-1; no firm D call. The CDR3 runs 13 residues. The V end lost 2 bases, the J end lost 1 base, and 6 bases lay between the germline ends. Germline values: CDR1 SGDLS, CDR2 YYNGEE. CDR3 region: CASSVFGNTEAFF. In nucleotides, the CDR3 is TGTGCCAGCAGCGTTTTCGGGAACACTGAAGCTTTCTTT.

The V gene is TRBV29-1, the J gene TRBJ1-3; 8 positions agree with TRBD1. The CDR3 length is 15 residues. With V trimmed by 7 bases and J by 0 bases, 8 bases remained unmatched. Looked up from germline, CDR1 is SQVTM and CDR2 is ANQGSEA. The CDR3 protein is CSAGSGGFSGNTIYF. The CDR3 region has the DNA TGCAGCGCCGGATCAGGGGGCTTCTCTGGAAACACCATATATTTT.

V gene TRBV11-2 combines with J gene TRBJ2-7, with no clear D. V lost 0 bases and J 0 bases, leaving 6 bases between the germline ends. The CDR3 runs to 14 residues. The germline V gene has CDR1 SGHAT and CDR2 FQNNGV. CDR3 DNA sequence: TGTGCCAGCAGCTTAGAGGGCGTCTCCTACGAGCAGTACTTC. Translation gives CASSLEGVSYEQYF.

J is TRBJ1-4 and V is TRBV5-1; D call uncertain. Germline V CDR1 and CDR2: SGHRS, YFSETQ. V was cut by 4 bases and J by 8 bases, with 12 bases left in between. CDR3 length: 13 amino acids. CDR3 in amino acids: CASSPDIEEKLFF. The CDR3, as DNA: TGCGCCAGCAGCCCTGACATAGAGGAAAAACTGTTTTTT.

The chain combines TRBV21-1 with TRBJ2-1; whether TRBD2, the table's D call, matches the DNA was not checked. TRBV21-1 has pseudogene status. The CDR3 runs to 17 residues. As DNA, the CDR3 is TGTGCCAGCATGGCCCGATGGACTAGCGGGGGGGAGGATGAGCAGTTCTTC. Residues: CASMARWTSGGEDEQFF.

The genes are TRBV4-2 and TRBJ1-1, with TRBD1 identical over 11 bases. Germline loops: CDR1 LGHNA, CDR2 YNFKEQ. V gave up 4 bases and J gave up 4 bases; unmatched junction bases: 5. The CDR3 runs to 15 residues. This CDR3 reads CASSPPGTGGTEAFF. CDR3 in DNA: TGTGCCAGCAGCCCTCCCGGGACAGGGGGCACTGAAGCTTTCTTT.

The chain uses TRBV6-4 and TRBJ2-1; 11 nucleotides align to TRBD1. The germline gives CDR1 MRHNA, CDR2 SNTAGT. The CDR3 is 16 residues long. J gave up 5 bases and V 3 bases, and 6 bases lay outside the gene matches. CDR3: CASSEVGTGGDNEQFF. CDR3 nucleotide sequence: TGTGCCAGCAGTGAAGTTGGGACAGGGGGGGACAATGAGCAGTTCTTC.

The V gene is TRBV6-1, the J gene TRBJ2-3; D not resolved. Germline CDR1 MNHNS, CDR2 SASEGT. The V end was cut by 2 bases, the J end by 6 bases, with 12 bases between. CDR3 size: 14 residues. The CDR3 protein is CASSEQARLDTQYF. The CDR3 DNA sequence: TGTGCCAGCAGTGAACAGGCCCGCCTGGATACGCAGTATTTT.

This clone was counted between two and nine times. The chain is built from TRBV7-2 and TRBJ2-5, with D possibly matching TRBD2 (6 bases). Germline assignment: CDR1 SGHTA and CDR2 FQGNSA. Trimming took off 8 bases at V and 5 bases at J, with 9 bases between the two ends. The CDR3 length is 11 residues. This CDR3 reads CASVGRETQYF. The CDR3 DNA sequence: TGTGCCAGCGTAGGGAGGGAGACCCAGTACTTC. Variable domain in full (rest from reference TRBV7-2 and TRBJ2-5): GAGVSQSPSNKVTEKGKDVELRCDPISGHTALYWYRQSLGQGLEFLIYFQGNSAPDKSGLPSDRFSAERTGGSVSTLTIQRTQQEDSAVYLCASVGRETQYFGPGTRLLVL.

In this sample, this clone turned up a few times. The genes are TRBV19 and TRBJ2-7; 7 bases map to TRBD2. This CDR3 has 15 amino acids. Per the germline V gene, CDR1 is LNHDA and CDR2 is SQIVND (reference sequence). J lost 2 bases, V lost 3 bases, and 7 bases had no gene match. CDR3 sequence (DNA): TGTGCCAGTAGTATGCGGGCTAGCGGAACCTACGAGCAGTACTTC. Encoded protein: CASSMRASGTYEQYF.

This sequence joins TRBV6-5 and TRBJ2-7, with D possibly matching TRBD1 (6 bases). Germline CDR1 reads MNHEY; CDR2 reads SVGAGI. The CDR3 spans 15 residues. The V end was cut by 6 bases, the J end by 2 bases, with 17 bases between. The CDR3 sequence: CASSLRAGVAYEQYF. As DNA, the CDR3 is TGTGCCAGCAGCCTCCGGGCAGGGGTAGCCTACGAGCAGTACTTC.

The J gene is TRBJ2-3, the V gene TRBV5-4, with a possible D match to TRBD2 (6 bases). V lost 7 bases, J lost 0 bases, and 12 bases lay in between. CDR1 is SGHNT and CDR2 is YYREEE in the germline V gene (reference sequence). This CDR3 has 14 residues. The CDR3 coding sequence is TGTGCCAGCGCCCGGGGGACCAGCACAGATACGCAGTATTTT. Translating gives CASARGTSTDTQYF.

This chain uses TRBV19 with TRBJ1-2; the match to TRBD1 covers 7 bases. The V and J ends lost 3 bases and 5 bases, in that order; junction bases with no gene match: 15. Germline lookup yields CDR1 LNHDA and CDR2 SQIVND (reference sequence). The CDR3 runs 17 residues. The CDR3 nucleotides read TGTGCCAGTAGTATCACTAACGCACAGGGGATTATATATGGCTACACCTTC. Its translation is CASSITNAQGIIYGYTF.

This chain joins TRBV11-3 and TRBJ2-3; 12 positions match TRBD2. Germline CDR1 and CDR2: SGHNT and YENEEA. The V segment lost 2 bases and the J segment 2 bases; nucleotides outside the gene matches: 8. The CDR3 runs to 18 residues. CDR3 sequence reads: CASSLFMTSGGNTDTQYF. The CDR3 DNA is TGTGCCAGCAGCTTATTTATGACTAGCGGGGGCAACACAGATACGCAGTATTTT.